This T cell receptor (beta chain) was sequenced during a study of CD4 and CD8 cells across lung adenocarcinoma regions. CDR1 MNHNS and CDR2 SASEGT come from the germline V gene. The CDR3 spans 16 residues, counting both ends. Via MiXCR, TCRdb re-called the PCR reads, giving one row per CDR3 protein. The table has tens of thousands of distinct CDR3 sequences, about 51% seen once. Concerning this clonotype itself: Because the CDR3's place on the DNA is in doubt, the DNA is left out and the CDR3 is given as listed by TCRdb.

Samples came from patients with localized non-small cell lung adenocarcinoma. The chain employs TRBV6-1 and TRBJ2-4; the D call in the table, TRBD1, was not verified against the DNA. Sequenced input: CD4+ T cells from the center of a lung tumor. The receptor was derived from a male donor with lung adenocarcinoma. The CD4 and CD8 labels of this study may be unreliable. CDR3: CPSRSVGQGAKNTQYF.